A selection of T cell receptor beta chains follows, all from one sample in a study of blood T cell repertoires in COVID-19. Method: immunoSEQ multiplex PCR; TCRdb's copy keeps in-frame clones and lacks some. The sample carries fewer than 250,000 clones, about 89% recorded once. Sequenced input: peripheral blood. Source of these receptors: a woman between 40 and 50 years old with acute or convalescent COVID-19. The CDR3 runs from the conserved cysteine through the conserved F or W. The order of the fields is clone size, V gene, D gene, J gene, CDR3 DNA, CDR3 protein. The D gene is left open where the match is weak. Part of the rows lack a size; the others show once, few, many or a class for expanded clones.

once	TRBV9	TRBD1	TRBJ2-3	TGTGCCAGCAGCGTAGGACAGGGGGCTTGGACAGATACGCAGTATTTT	CASSVGQGAWTDTQYF
.	TRBV29-1	TRBD1	TRBJ1-2	TGCAGCGCACGACAGGGGTTCGTTAAAGGCGGCTACACCTTC	CSARQGFVKGGYTF
.	TRBV30	TRBD1	TRBJ1-6	TGTGCCTGGAGTCCCGGGACAGGGACCCATTCACCCCTCCACTTT	CAWSPGTGTHSPLHF
.	TRBV30	TRBD1	TRBJ2-5	TGTGCCTGGAGTGGGGACAGAGTTAAAGAGACCCAGTACTTC	CAWSGDRVKETQYF
.	TRBV24-1	TRBD1	TRBJ1-5	TGTGCCACCAGTGACCCAGGACAGGGGGCGGGTCAGCCCCAGCATTTT	CATSDPGQGAGQPQHF
.	TRBV7-2	TRBD1	TRBJ1-1	TGTGCCAGCAGGAAACTGGGGGACAGGGGGGCTGAAGCTTTCTTT	CASRKLGDRGAEAFF
.	TRBV4-1	.	TRBJ1-5	TGCGCCAGCAGCCAAGAGGACGAGGGCCAGCCCCAGCATTTT	CASSQEDEGQPQHF
.	TRBV4-2	.	TRBJ1-3	TGTGCCAGCAGCCAAGATCCGAGGGCTGGAAACACCATATATTTT	CASSQDPRAGNTIYF
.	TRBV7-7	TRBD2	TRBJ2-1	TGTGCCAGCAGCTTAATTAGCGGGGGGTACAATGAGCAGTTCTTC	CASSLISGGYNEQFF
.	TRBV5-1	.	TRBJ1-1	TGCGCCAGCAGCTCTTGGATGACGGCGGGGACTGAAGCTTTCTTT	CASSSWMTAGTEAFF
once	TRBV12-5	.	TRBJ1-2	TGTGCTAGTGGTTTGGTACCCCCGATTCTCAGGGCTGGCTACACCTTC	CASGLVPPILRAGYTF
.	TRBV10-3	TRBD1	TRBJ1-6	TGTGCCATCAGTCCCGGGACAGGGAACAATTCACCCCTCCACTTT	CAISPGTGNNSPLHF
.	TRBV23-1	.	TRBJ2-6	TGCGCCAGCAGTCAGCAACTGGAGGGGGCCAACGTCCTGACTTTC	CASSQQLEGANVLTF
few	TRBV5-5	TRBD1	TRBJ1-3	TGTGCCAGCAGCTTGGGACAGGGAGCGAACACCATATATTTT	CASSLGQGANTIYF
.	TRBV5-5	TRBD1	TRBJ1-5	TGTGCCAGCAGCTTGGCCGGGGCAGGGGGTGTAGTTGGCAATCAGCCCCAGCATTTT	CASSLAGAGGVVGNQPQHF
.	TRBV11-2	TRBD1	TRBJ2-5	TGTGCCAGCAGTCGCGGGACAGGGCCCCAAGAGACCCAGTACTTC	CASSRGTGPQETQYF
.	TRBV25-1	.	TRBJ1-6	TGTGCCAGCAGTGACCCCAGGGGAGTAGGACCCCTCCACTTT	CASSDPRGVGPLHF
.	TRBV10-3	TRBD1	TRBJ1-1	TGTGCCCTCAGAGACAGGGCTAACACTGAAGCTTTCTTT	CALRDRANTEAFF
.	TRBV9	TRBD1	TRBJ1-1	TGTGCCAGCAGCGTAACTCAACAGGGGACTGAAGCTTTCTTT	CASSVTQQGTEAFF
.	TRBV30	.	TRBJ2-5	TGTGCCTGGAGTCTCTCTCCCGGGGGGCGGGGGACCCAGTACTTC	CAWSLSPGGRGTQYF
few	TRBV5-6	.	TRBJ1-5	TGTGCCAGCAGCTTGGGGGCCAATCAGCCCCAGCATTTT	CASSLGANQPQHF
.	TRBV5-1	.	TRBJ1-2	TGCGCCAGCAGACCTGACAGCTCCTATGGCTACACCTTC	CASRPDSSYGYTF
.	TRBV18	TRBD1	TRBJ1-6	TGTGCCAGCTCACTGAGCAGGACAGGGGGAGGAACGAGCTCCTATAATTCACCCCTCCACTTT	CASSLSRTGGGTSSYNSPLHF
few	TRBV7-8	.	TRBJ1-4	TGTGCCAGCAGCTTACACAGGGACGTAGCTAATGAAAAACTGTTTTTT	CASSLHRDVANEKLFF
.	TRBV10-3	.	TRBJ1-6	TGTGCCATCAGTGAGCATGCGAGCTCCTATAATTCACCCCTCCACTTT	CAISEHASSYNSPLHF
once	TRBV5-6	TRBD1	TRBJ2-3	TGTGCCAGCAGCTTGGGGACAGGGGACACAGATACGCAGTATTTT	CASSLGTGDTDTQYF
.	TRBV29-1	TRBD2	TRBJ2-1	TGCAGCGTTGAACTGCCGGGGGGGAGCTCCTACAATGAGCAGTTCTTC	CSVELPGGSSYNEQFF
.	TRBV19	.	TRBJ1-2	TGTGCCAGTAGTGCAGACAGGAGCTATTCCCTTAACTATGGCTACACCTTC	CASSADRSYSLNYGYTF
.	TRBV27	TRBD1	TRBJ1-2	TGTGCCAGCAGGGGACAGGGCCTCGACTATGGCTACACCTTC	CASRGQGLDYGYTF
once	TRBV11-2	.	TRBJ2-5	TGTGCCAGCAGGGGTGGATCGGGGGTAGAGACCCAGTACTTC	CASRGGSGVETQYF
.	TRBV4-1	.	TRBJ1-1	TGCGCCAGCAGCCAAGAGGGATCCGGGACTTCCCTCTCGGGCACTGAAGCTTTCTTT	CASSQEGSGTSLSGTEAFF
.	TRBV7-2	.	TRBJ1-5	TGTGCCAGCAGCTTAGGTGGGGGCGATCAGCCCCAGCATTTT	CASSLGGGDQPQHF
.	TRBV7-9	.	TRBJ1-1	TGTGCCAGCAGCTTTGTAGGGGTGCGGAGCACTGAAGCTTTCTTT	CASSFVGVRSTEAFF
.	TRBV27	.	TRBJ2-5	TGTGCCAGCAAGACTATGGCCGGGGGATCACAAGAGACCCAGTACTTC	CASKTMAGGSQETQYF
few	TRBV3-1/TRBV3-2	.	TRBJ1-2	TGTGCCAGCAGAAACCGGGACACCGAACGTGGCTACACCTTC	CASRNRDTERGYTF
few	TRBV9	TRBD1	TRBJ2-5	TGTGCCAGCAGCGCGGAAGGGGGCTGGGAGACCCAGTACTTC	CASSAEGGWETQYF
.	TRBV6-5	.	TRBJ2-3	TGTGCCAGCAGGGTCCCCGGGGTGGTCGAGTATTTT	CASRVPGVVEYF
once	TRBV4-1	.	TRBJ1-2	TGCGCCAGCAGCCAAGATATCAGGGACTCCTATGGCTACACCTTC	CASSQDIRDSYGYTF
.	TRBV3-1/TRBV3-2	.	TRBJ1-3	TGTGCCAGCAGCCAGAGGGTCGTCTTGGGAAACACCATATATTTT	CASSQRVVLGNTIYF
.	TRBV9	.	TRBJ1-1	TGTGCCAGCAGCCTCTCATGGGGGCTGAACACTGAAGCTTTCTTT	CASSLSWGLNTEAFF
.	TRBV19	.	TRBJ2-2	TGTGCCTCCAGGGGCGGGTACACCGGGGAGCTGTTTTTT	CASRGGYTGELFF
once	TRBV27	.	TRBJ2-1	TGTGCCAGCCTTATGATAGGGGGACGGTACAATGAGCAGTTCTTC	CASLMIGGRYNEQFF
.	TRBV5-1	.	TRBJ1-6	TGCGCCAGCAGCTCCGACAGTTATAATTCACCCCTCCACTTT	CASSSDSYNSPLHF
.	TRBV7-3	.	TRBJ1-1	TGTGCCAGCAGCTCGGGGGGCTGGGTTACTGAAGCTTTCTTT	CASSSGGWVTEAFF
.	TRBV2	TRBD1	TRBJ1-2	TGTGCCAGCAGTGAAGCAACAGGGGGAGTTGCTGGCTACACCTTC	CASSEATGGVAGYTF
.	TRBV13	.	TRBJ2-2	TGTGCCAGCAGCGCGAACAGGGTCCTGAACACCGGGGAGCTGTTTTTT	CASSANRVLNTGELFF
.	TRBV6-6	TRBD1	TRBJ2-2	TGTGCCAGCAGTTACTCGACAGGGGCTAACACCGGGGAGCTGTTTTTT	CASSYSTGANTGELFF
.	TRBV29-1	.	TRBJ2-1	TGCAGCGTTGGTCGTAAAAATGAGCAGTTCTTC	CSVGRKNEQFF
.	TRBV27	TRBD1	TRBJ1-6	TGTGCCAGCAGTTTATCGCAGGGGGCGCAGTCACCCCTCCACTTT	CASSLSQGAQSPLHF
.	TRBV2	.	TRBJ1-5	TGTGCCAGCAGTGAAGTTGGGCGCGGGAGCAATCAGCCCCAGCATTTT	CASSEVGRGSNQPQHF
once	TRBV5-6	TRBD1	TRBJ2-2	TGTGCCAGCAGCCTCCCGGACAGGGGAAGATTCGGGGAGCTGTTTTTT	CASSLPDRGRFGELFF
.	TRBV7-7	.	TRBJ2-2	TGTGCCAGCAGCTTCTCGAACACCGGGGAGCTGTTTTTT	CASSFSNTGELFF
.	TRBV6-5	.	TRBJ2-5	TGTGCCAGCAGTCCGTTGTCCGGGCGGAGGGAGACCCAGTACTTC	CASSPLSGRRETQYF